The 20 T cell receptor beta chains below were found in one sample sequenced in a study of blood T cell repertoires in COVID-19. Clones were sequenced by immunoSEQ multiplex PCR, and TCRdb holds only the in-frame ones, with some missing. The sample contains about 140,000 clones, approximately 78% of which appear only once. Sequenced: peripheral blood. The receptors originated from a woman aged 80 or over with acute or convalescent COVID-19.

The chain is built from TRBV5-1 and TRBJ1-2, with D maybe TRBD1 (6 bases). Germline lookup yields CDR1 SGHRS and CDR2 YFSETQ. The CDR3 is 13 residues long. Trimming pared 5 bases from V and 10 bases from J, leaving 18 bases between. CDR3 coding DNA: TGCGCCAGCAGTGAAGGGGGTACCCCTTCCTACACCTTC. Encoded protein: CASSEGGTPSYTF.

The CDR3 is CASGGVVADTQYF. CDR3 bases: TGTGCCAGCGGAGGGGTCGTTGCAGATACGCAGTATTTT. The genes are TRBV2 and TRBJ2-3; a weak D match, TRBD2 (6 bases). Trimming cost V 8 bases and J 4 bases, with 13 bases left between them. This CDR3 contains 13 residues. Germline values: CDR1 SNHLY, CDR2 FYNNEI.

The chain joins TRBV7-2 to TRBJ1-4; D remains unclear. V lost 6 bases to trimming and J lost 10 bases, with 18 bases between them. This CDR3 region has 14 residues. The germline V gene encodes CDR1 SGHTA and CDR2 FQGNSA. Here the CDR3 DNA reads TGTGCCAGCAGGTCGGGGAATAGGGTCGGAAAACTGTTTTTT. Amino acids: CASRSGNRVGKLFF. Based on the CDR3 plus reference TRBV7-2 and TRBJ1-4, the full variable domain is GAGVSQSPSNKVTEKGKDVELRCDPISGHTALYWYRQSLGQGLEFLIYFQGNSAPDKSGLPSDRFSAERTGGSVSTLTIQRTQQEDSAVYLCASRSGNRVGKLFFGSGTQLSVL.

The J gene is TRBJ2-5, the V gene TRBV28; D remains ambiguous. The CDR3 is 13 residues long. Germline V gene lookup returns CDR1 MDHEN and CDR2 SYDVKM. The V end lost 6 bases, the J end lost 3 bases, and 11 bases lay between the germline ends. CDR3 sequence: CASSFVAEETQYF. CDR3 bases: TGTGCCAGCAGCTTTGTGGCGGAAGAGACCCAGTACTTC.

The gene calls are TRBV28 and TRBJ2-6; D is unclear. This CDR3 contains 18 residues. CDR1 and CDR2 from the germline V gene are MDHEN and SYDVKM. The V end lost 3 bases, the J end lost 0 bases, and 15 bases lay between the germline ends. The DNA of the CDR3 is TGTGCCAGCAGTTTTTTGGGTCTGAGGAGCTCTGGGGCCAACGTCCTGACTTTC. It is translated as CASSFLGLRSSGANVLTF.

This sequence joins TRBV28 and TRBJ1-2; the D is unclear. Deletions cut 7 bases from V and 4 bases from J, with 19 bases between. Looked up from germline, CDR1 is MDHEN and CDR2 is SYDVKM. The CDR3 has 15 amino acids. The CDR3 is CASKPAPGGSYGYTF. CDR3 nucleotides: TGTGCCAGCAAACCCGCCCCGGGAGGGAGCTATGGCTACACCTTC.

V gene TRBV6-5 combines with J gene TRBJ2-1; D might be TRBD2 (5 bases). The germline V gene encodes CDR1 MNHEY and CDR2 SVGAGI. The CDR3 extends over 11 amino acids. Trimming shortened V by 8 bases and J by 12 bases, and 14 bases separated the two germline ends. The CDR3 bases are TGTGCCAGCGAGGGTCCGTGGGGGCAGTTCTTC. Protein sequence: CASEGPWGQFF.

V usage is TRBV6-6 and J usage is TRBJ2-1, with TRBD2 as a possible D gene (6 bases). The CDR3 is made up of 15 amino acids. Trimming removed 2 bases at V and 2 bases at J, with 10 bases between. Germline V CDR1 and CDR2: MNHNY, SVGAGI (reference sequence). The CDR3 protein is CASSYGGSTYNEQFF. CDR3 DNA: TGTGCCAGCAGTTACGGGGGGTCCACCTACAATGAGCAGTTCTTC.

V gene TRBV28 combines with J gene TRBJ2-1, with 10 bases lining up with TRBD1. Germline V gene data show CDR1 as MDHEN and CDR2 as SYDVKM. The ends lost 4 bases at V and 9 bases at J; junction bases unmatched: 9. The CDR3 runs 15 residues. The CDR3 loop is CASSSRGQGIAEQFF. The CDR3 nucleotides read TGTGCCAGCAGTTCCCGGGGACAGGGGATCGCTGAGCAGTTCTTC.

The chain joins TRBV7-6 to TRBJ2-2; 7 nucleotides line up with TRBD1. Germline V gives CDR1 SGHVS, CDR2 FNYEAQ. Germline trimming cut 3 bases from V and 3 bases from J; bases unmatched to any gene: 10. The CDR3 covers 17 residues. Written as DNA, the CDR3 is TGTGCCAGCAGCTTTAAACAGGGGATGCTTTACACCGGGGAGCTGTTTTTT. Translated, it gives CASSFKQGMLYTGELFF.

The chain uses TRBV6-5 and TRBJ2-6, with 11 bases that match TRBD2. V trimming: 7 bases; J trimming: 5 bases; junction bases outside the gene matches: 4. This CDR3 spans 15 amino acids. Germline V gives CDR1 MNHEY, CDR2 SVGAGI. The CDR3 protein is CASTSGGIWANVLTF. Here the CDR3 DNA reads TGTGCCAGCACTAGCGGGGGGATCTGGGCCAACGTCCTGACTTTC.

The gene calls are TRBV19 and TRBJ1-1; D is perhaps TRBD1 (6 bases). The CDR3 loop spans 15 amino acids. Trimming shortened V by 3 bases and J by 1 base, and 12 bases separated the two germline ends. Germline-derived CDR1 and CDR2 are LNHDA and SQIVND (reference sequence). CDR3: CASSISDRWNTEAFF. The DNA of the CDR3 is TGTGCCAGTAGTATCTCGGACAGATGGAACACTGAAGCTTTCTTT.

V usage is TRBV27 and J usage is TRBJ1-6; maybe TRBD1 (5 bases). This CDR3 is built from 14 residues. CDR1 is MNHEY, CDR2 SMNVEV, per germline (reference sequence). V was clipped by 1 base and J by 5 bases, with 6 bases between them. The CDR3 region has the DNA TGTGCCAGCAGTTTATTGGGGCATAATTCACCCCTCCACTTT. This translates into CASSLLGHNSPLHF.

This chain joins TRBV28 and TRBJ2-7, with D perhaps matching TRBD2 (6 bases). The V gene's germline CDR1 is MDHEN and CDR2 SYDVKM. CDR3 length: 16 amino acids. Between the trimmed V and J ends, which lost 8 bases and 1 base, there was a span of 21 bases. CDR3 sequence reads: CASSIPPGTGSYEQYF. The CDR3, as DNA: TGTGCCAGCTCGATTCCTCCCGGGACTGGGTCCTACGAGCAGTACTTC.

The CDR3 protein is CASRRTGGGKLFF. As DNA, the CDR3 is TGTGCCAGCAGAAGGACAGGGGGAGGAAAACTGTTTTTT. The V gene is TRBV14, the J gene TRBJ1-4, with 10 bases matching TRBD1. The ends lost 6 bases at V and 10 bases at J; junction bases unmatched: 5. In germline, CDR1 is SGHDN, CDR2 FVKESK. This CDR3 has 13 amino acids. The full variable domain, its missing parts supplied by reference TRBV14 and TRBJ1-4, is EAGVTQFPSHSVIEKGQTVTLRCDPISGHDNLYWYRRVMGKEIKFLLHFVKESKQDESGMPNNRFLAERTGGTYSTLKVQPAELEDSGVYFCASRRTGGGKLFFGSGTQLSVL.

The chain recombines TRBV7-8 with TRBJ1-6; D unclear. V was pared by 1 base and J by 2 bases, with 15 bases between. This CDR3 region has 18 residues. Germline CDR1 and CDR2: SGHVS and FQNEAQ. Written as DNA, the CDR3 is TGTGCCAGCAGCTTAGTTAGGTCCGGGTTGACCTATAATTCACCCCTCCACTTT. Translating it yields CASSLVRSGLTYNSPLHF.

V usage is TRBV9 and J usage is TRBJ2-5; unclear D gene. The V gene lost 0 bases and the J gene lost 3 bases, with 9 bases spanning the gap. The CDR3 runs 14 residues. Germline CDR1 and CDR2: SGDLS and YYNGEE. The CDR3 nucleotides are TGTGCCAGCAGCGTAGCTCCCAGGAAAGAGACCCAGTACTTC. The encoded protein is CASSVAPRKETQYF.

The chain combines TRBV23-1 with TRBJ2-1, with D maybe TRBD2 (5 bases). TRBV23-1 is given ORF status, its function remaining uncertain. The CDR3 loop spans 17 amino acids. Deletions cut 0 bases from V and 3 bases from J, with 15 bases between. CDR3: CASSQSGGRGIYNEQFF. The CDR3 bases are TGCGCCAGCAGTCAATCAGGCGGCCGGGGAATCTACAATGAGCAGTTCTTC.

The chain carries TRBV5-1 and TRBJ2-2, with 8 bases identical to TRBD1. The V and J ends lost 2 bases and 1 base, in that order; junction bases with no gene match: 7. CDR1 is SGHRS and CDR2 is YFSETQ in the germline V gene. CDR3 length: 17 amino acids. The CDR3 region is CASSFGRGLGNTGELFF. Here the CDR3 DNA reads TGCGCCAGCAGCTTTGGCAGGGGGCTTGGGAACACCGGGGAGCTGTTTTTT.

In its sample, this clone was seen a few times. The CDR3 here is CASSGGQGTYNSPLHF. In nucleotides, the CDR3 is TGTGCCAGCAGTGGGGGACAGGGGACCTATAATTCACCCCTCCACTTT. The chain combines TRBV6-1 with TRBJ1-6; 10 bases fit TRBD1. The trim removed 4 bases at V and 2 bases at J, leaving 2 bases unmatched. The CDR3 contains 16 residues. Germline V gene lookup returns CDR1 MNHNS and CDR2 SASEGT.